This T cell receptor beta chain was sequenced during a study of vaccination and CD4 T cells after COVID-19. Study background: The post-COVID samples were taken a median approximately 100 days after diagnosis, anywhere from 35 to 161.

In the case of this clonotype: Its cognate antigen is unknown.

Sequencing of DNA taken from cultured CD4+ T cells relied on the Oncomine TCR Beta short-read assay. MiXCR, run by TCRdb on the PCR reads, gives a single entry per CDR3 protein. The repertoire holds approximately 11,000 distinct CDR3 sequences, with around 58% as singletons. Germline CDR1 and CDR2: SNHLY and FYNNEI. V was pared by 6 bases and J by 4 bases, with 6 bases of the junction left unmatched. This CDR3 contains 15 residues. This sample's treatment: roughly 10-day PBMC culture with coronavirus spike peptide pools or control peptides (ViraFEST assay). ViraFEST used peptide pools to expand antigen-specific T cells and subsequently sequenced their TCRs. Scientists separated out CD4+ T cells through negative selection following 10 days in culture.

This clonotype was sampled from a human donor who had recovered from COVID-19. The sequenced sample consisted of CD4+ T cells from blood, cultured in vitro. V gene TRBV2 combines with J gene TRBJ1-5, with 10 bases aligning to TRBD1. The CDR3 reads CASSEMGQGNQPQHF. The CDR3 DNA reads as TGTGCCAGCAGCGAGATGGGACAGGGGAATCAGCCCCAGCATTTT.